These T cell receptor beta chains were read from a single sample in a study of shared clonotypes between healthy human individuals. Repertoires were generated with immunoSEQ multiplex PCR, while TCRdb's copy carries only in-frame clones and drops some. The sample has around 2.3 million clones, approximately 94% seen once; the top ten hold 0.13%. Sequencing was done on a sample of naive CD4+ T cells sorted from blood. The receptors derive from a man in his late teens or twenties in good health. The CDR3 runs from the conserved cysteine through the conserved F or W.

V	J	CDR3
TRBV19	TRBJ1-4	CASSLQGAPNEKLFF
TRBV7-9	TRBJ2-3	CASSPTIADTQYF
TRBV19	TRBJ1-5	CASTLSPRGDSNQPQHF
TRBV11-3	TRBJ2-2	CASSPGQDNTGELFF
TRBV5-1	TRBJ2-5	CASSLQGQPQETQYF
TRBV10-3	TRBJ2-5	CAISDPLQETQYF
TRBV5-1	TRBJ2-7	CASSLGGGIYEQYF
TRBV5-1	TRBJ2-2	CASSLRTGGAGELFF
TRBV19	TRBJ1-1	CASSILGRVGGHSEAFF
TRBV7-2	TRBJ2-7	CASSGGGAYEQYF
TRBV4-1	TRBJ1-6	CASSPGAGPGSSPLHF
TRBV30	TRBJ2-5	CAWSDAPQETQYF
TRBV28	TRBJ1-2	CASSTSDRLAMGGYTF
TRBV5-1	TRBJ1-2	CASSLTGGTYGYTF
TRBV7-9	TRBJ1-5	CASSTGNGQPQHF
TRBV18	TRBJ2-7	CASSPPGNNEQYF
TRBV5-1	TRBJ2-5	CASSRDRVGEETQYF
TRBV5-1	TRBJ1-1	CASSWDDNTEAFF
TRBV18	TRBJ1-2	CASSPAGGGFYGYTF
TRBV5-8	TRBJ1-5	CASSLDRGLGNQPQHF
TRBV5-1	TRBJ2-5	CASSLGARGYQETQYF
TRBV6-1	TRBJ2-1	CASSATGGFYNEQFF
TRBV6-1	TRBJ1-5	CASSDRRGGQPQHF